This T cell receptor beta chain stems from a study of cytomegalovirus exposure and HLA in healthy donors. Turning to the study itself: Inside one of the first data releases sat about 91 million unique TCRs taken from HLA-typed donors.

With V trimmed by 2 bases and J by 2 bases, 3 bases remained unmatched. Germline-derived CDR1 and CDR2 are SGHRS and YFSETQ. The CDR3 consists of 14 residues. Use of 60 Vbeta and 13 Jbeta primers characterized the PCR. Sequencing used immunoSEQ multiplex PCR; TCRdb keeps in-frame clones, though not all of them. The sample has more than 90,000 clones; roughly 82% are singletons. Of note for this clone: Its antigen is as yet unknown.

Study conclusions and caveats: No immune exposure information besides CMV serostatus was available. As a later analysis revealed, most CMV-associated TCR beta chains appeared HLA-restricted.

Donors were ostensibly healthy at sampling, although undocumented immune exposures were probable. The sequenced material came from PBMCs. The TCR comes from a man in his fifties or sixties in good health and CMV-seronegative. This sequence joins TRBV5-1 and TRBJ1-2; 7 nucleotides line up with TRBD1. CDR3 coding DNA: TGCGCCAGCAGCTTTGAGGGGGCGAACTATGGCTACACCTTC. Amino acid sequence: CASSFEGANYGYTF.